This T cell receptor (beta chain) is from a study of T cell responses to AZD1222 COVID-19 vaccine. Here immunoSEQ multiplex PCR was the method, and the copy in TCRdb shows in-frame clones only, minus some. Of more than 95,000 clones listed, 75% to 90% were seen once; the top ten hold 20%. Study-level results: Clonal diversity was possibly underestimated, and white British individuals and females predominated among donors.

J gave up 0 bases and V 6 bases, and 11 bases lay outside the gene matches. In germline, CDR1 is KGHSH, CDR2 LQKENI. This CDR3 has 19 residues. Turning to this clone: Its antigen is still unknown.

Sequenced here: peripheral blood, sampled on day 0 of AZD1222 vaccination. The receptor was derived from an adult in good health. V is TRBV18 and J is TRBJ2-2, with 12 bases identical to TRBD2. CDR3 loop: CASSTRTSGTTSNTGELFF. In DNA form, the CDR3 reads TGTGCCAGCTCTACCAGGACTAGCGGGACTACGTCGAACACCGGGGAGCTGTTTTTT.